This TCR beta chain was observed in a study of T cells in Graves' hyperthyroidism and ophthalmopathy (dated by TCRdb to the late 2010s). For the wider study: Peripheral blood was collected at initial diagnosis, before any treatment. To identify TCR V-J signatures that set the groups apart, the researchers used a discovery cohort of about a hundred patients, made up of 40 to 45 with Graves' ophthalmopathy and approximately 57 with stable Graves' hyperthyroidism. The 75 to 100 discovery patients were divided at random into training and test sets in a 7:3 ratio. In addition, the study compared T-cell repertoires in thyroid tissue and in blood from roughly 6 Graves' hyperthyroidism patients. The paper reports TCR Vbeta CDR3 sequencing of 140 or so peripheral blood samples: approximately 41 ophthalmopathy, 75 to 80 hyperthyroidism and approximately 17 progressor patients. Whether ophthalmopathy could be predicted prospectively was tested in an independent validation cohort made up of 18 hyperthyroidism patients plus 17 patients who later progressed to ophthalmopathy. After blood sampling, hyperthyroidism patients were treated with methimazole at a starting dose of 30 mg daily, and ophthalmopathy patients were treated with high-dose intravenous methylprednisolone. What the work shows at the level of the full study, not this receptor alone: Sample size was not statistically predetermined, and blinding of investigators to group allocation was not performed. In validation, progression to ophthalmopathy was predicted by the model with around 71% sensitivity and 72% to 80% specificity, a median of 6.5 months before onset. Most expanded thyroid clonotypes (frequency above 0.001) were also detected in blood, a finding suggesting that blood repertoires may reflect thyroid immune responses. Ophthalmopathy was separated from stable hyperthyroidism by a 13 V-J signature model, with about 88% sensitivity and 81% to 82% specificity obtained in cross-validation and 80%/75% obtained in testing.

The junction shows trimming of 1 base on V and 8 bases on J, and the gene matches do not reach 3 bases of it. CDR3 length: 13 amino acids, cysteine to phenylalanine. Just CDR3 DNA is preserved here, 39 bases in frame from base 1. CDR1 is given as SGHTA and CDR2 as FQGNSA, both from the germline V gene. In the case of this clonotype: Its antigen target is currently unknown. The sample holds no much larger clone one base away, and base qualities are not on file.

Moderately to severely active disease, a Clinical Activity Score of at least 3, a NOSPECS grade of at least 4, and a duration under 3 months were present in ophthalmopathy patients. Patients with uncontrolled infections, other autoimmune diseases, pregnancy or lactation were excluded. Diagnoses relied on clinical symptoms, serum thyroxine and TRAb, thyroid ultrasound and orbital computed tomography. PBMCs were isolated from about 10 ml of fresh peripheral blood by Ficoll-Paque density gradient centrifugation. Total RNA was extracted with Trizol reagent, and quality was checked on an Agilent 2100 Bioanalyzer. TCR beta CDR3 regions were amplified from RNA transcripts. The TCR CDR3 was subjected to a first round of RT-PCR using the HTBI primer set and the Qiagen OneStep RT-PCR kit. Libraries were constructed in a second round of multiplex PCR, after which size selection and purification were performed. Sequencing of the libraries was done on an Illumina HiSeq2000 using paired-end 100 bp reads. Regarding the original processing steps: SOAPnuke was used to process the raw data, throwing out any read that contained adapters or uncalled bases, had a mean Phred below 15, or lacked an exact constant-primer or identifier match. High-quality paired reads were merged using COPE v1.2.5, and each unique nucleotide sequence was defined as a clonotype. MiTCR v1.1 was used to align clonotypes to the IMGT TRBV, TRBD and TRBJ reference segments. The analysis included only V-J combinations with a frequency above 0.0001, which together covered 99% to 99.2% of the repertoires. A TCS score was defined as the ratio between F50 (clonal expansion) and ExV (chaos), using BLOSUM62-based TCRdist between CDR3 peptides within each V-J. Welch's t-statistics and random forest reduced fewer than 550 V-J features to some 14, which were used in a naive Bayes classifier (R e1071). The public reads were reprocessed in TCRdb via fastp at Q25 and MiXCR, keeping in-frame beta chains. Entries that share a CDR3 protein sequence are merged under the most common genes and DNA. The V and J calls were determined by TCRdb, not by the authors. The sample yields some 500,000 distinct CDR3 sequences; roughly 24% were counted once. The ten largest clones capture about 11% of the sample.

The V and J genes are TRBV7-2 and TRBJ1-2, with 8 junctional bases fitting TRBD1. This TCR derives from a woman aged 25 to 45 with Graves' ophthalmopathy. The sequencing input was blood. Read as DNA, the sequence is TGTGCCAGCAGCTTAGTTGGGACAGGAGGCTACACCTTC. Translated, it reads CASSLVGTGGYTF.